Sequencing of this T cell receptor beta chain was carried out in a study of Ad26.COV2.S vaccination and SARS-CoV-2 variants. Study-wide background: Donor joined the COV1001 Ad26.COV2.S trial arm. Each vaccinee took Ad26.COV2.S intramuscularly, once or twice 56 days apart. Study-level results: Among vaccine recipients, spike-specific TCR breadth exceeded that of placebo recipients.

Regarding treatment: approximately 18 received Ad26.COV2.S at low or high dose, single or two shots; roughly 5 received placebo; per-sample allocation not given. Collection of samples fell on day 63 after the first vaccine or placebo injection. With regard to this clone: Its antigen is still unknown.

The CDR3 covers 15 residues. V lost 3 bases, J lost 2 bases, and 1 base stayed unmatched. Germline CDR1 reads MNHEY; CDR2 reads SMNVEV (reference sequence). TCRdb's table, derived via immunoSEQ multiplex PCR, lists solely in-frame clones and lacks some. Here the sample spans 200,000 to 250,000 clones, 88% being singletons. This sequence was found in a person aged 18-60 years who received the Ad26.COV2.S COVID-19 vaccine or a placebo. This specimen was peripheral blood, taken in a trial of Ad26.COV2.S vaccine versus placebo. V is TRBV27 and J is TRBJ2-5; TRBD2 agrees at 12 bases. The CDR3 DNA follows: TGTGCCAGCAGTTTTGGACTAGCGGGGCAAGAGACCCAGTACTTC. Protein sequence: CASSFGLAGQETQYF.